The sequence of this T cell receptor (beta chain) was determined in a study of T cell responses to AZD1222 COVID-19 vaccine. Study information: Combined were second doses at about 4 or about 12 weeks.

Concerning this clone: A read error may account for a junction end that differs from germline.

The protocol was immunoSEQ multiplex PCR, while the TCRdb copy is restricted to in-frame clones and leaves out a portion. The sample records approximately 160,000 clones, around 90% being singletons. In germline, CDR1 is SSHAT, CDR2 FNYEAQ (reference sequence). The CDR3 has 15 amino acids. This specimen was peripheral blood, taken on day 0 of AZD1222 vaccination. The V call is TRBV7-7, the J call TRBJ2-5, with 8 bases lining up with TRBD2. The receptor was isolated from an adult in good health. The CDR3, as DNA: TGTGCTAGCAGCTTAGATTTTCGGGGGGGAGAGACCCAGTACTTC. This sequence encodes CASSLDFRGGETQYF.